The entry below describes one T cell receptor (beta chain). Its antigen is still unknown. The record originates from a study of CD8+ T cells in alopecia areata. Broader study findings: The study found higher clonality in lesional than normal scalp, especially in alopecia totalis/universalis.

Extracted RNA was reverse transcribed, and the resulting cDNA served as sequencing template. Method: immunoSEQ multiplex PCR; TCRdb's copy keeps in-frame clones and lacks some. The table records 110,000 or so clones, around 59% of them present only once. The CDR3 is made up of 14 amino acids. Per germline, CDR1 SGHRS and CDR2 YFSETQ. The V gene end was trimmed by 2 bases and the J gene end by 8 bases; junction bases not matched to a gene: 6. This sequence was found in a human donor in good health. Material for sequencing was CD8+ T cells sorted from blood. The J gene is TRBJ1-2, the V gene TRBV5-1; 10 positions agree with TRBD1. The CDR3 protein is CASSLGTGARGYTF. The CDR3 DNA reads TGCGCCAGCAGCTTAGGGACAGGGGCTAGAGGCTACACCTTC.